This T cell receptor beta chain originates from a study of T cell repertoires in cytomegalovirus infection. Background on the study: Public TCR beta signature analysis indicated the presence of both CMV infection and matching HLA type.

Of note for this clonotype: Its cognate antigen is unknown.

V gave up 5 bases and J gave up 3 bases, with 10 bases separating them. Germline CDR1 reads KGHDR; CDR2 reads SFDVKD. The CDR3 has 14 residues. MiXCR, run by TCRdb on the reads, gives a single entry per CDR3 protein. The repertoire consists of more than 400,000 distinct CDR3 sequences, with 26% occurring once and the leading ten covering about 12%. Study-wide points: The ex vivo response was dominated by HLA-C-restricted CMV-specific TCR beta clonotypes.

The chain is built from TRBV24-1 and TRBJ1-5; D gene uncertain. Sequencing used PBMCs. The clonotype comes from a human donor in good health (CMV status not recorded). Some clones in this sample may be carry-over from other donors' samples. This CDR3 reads CATSGQRTNQPQHF. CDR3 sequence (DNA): TGTGCCACCAGTGGCCAGCGCACCAATCAGCCCCAGCATTTT.